This TCR beta chain was sequenced during a study of blood T cell repertoires in COVID-19. The overall study: Sites across the United States, Italy and Spain contributed samples from acute and convalescent COVID-19. Sources were T cells, B-cell-depleted T cells, or PBMCs; the material itself was cDNA or gDNA.

Study processing details: Amplification with reference gene primers provided the estimates of nucleated cell counts. This table comes from immunoSEQ multiplex PCR, and its TCRdb copy is limited to in-frame clones, with some not included. V, J and clone size derive from that table, while D and trimming were established from the DNA sequence. The sample lists about 260,000 clones; around 89% were seen once. Trimming shortened V by 2 bases and J by 1 base, and 6 bases separated the two germline ends. This CDR3 is 13 amino acids long. Germline assignment: CDR1 GTSNPN and CDR2 SVGIG (reference sequence). This study enrolled people aged about 18 to 95 from approximately 25 US geographic areas.

Source material: PBMCs or T cells enriched from blood (not recorded which). V usage is TRBV30 and J usage is TRBJ1-5; no reliable D call. This receptor was taken from a man in his fifties who had been exposed to COVID-19. The DNA for the CDR3 is TGTGCCTGGAGTCGGTTGAGCAATCAGCCCCAGCATTTT. Translating gives CAWSRLSNQPQHF.